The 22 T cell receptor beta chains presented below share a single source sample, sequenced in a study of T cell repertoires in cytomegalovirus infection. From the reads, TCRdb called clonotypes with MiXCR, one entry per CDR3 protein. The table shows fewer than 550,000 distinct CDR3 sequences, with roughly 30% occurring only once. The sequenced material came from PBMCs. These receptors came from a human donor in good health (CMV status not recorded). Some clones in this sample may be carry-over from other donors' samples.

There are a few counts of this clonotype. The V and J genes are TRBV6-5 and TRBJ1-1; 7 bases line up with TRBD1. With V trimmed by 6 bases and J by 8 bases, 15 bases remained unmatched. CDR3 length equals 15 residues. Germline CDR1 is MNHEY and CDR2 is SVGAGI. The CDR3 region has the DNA TGTGCCAGCAGGAACGACAGGGTGGGTTATGGGGAAGCTTTCTTT. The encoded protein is CASRNDRVGYGEAFF.

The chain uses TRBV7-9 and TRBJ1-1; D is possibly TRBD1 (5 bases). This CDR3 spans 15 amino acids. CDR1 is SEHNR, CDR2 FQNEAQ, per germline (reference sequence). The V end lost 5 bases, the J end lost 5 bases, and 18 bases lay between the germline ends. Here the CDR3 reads CASSPRGGPSTEAFF. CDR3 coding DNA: TGTGCCAGCAGCCCCCGGGGGGGACCCAGTACTGAAGCTTTCTTT.

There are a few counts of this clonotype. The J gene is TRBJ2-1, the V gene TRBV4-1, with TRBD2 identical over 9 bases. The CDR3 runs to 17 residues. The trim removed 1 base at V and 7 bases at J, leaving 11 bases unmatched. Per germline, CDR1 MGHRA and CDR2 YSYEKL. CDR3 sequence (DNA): TGCGCCAGCAGCCAAGGCCCGCGGGGGGGCCTTATTAATGAGCAGTTCTTC. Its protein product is CASSQGPRGGLINEQFF.

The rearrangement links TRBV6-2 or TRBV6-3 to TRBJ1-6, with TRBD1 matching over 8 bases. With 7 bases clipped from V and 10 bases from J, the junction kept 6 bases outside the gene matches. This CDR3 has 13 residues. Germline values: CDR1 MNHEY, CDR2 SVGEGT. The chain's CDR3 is CASNRDRRSPLHF. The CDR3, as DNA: TGTGCCAGCAACCGGGACAGGCGCTCACCCCTCCACTTT.

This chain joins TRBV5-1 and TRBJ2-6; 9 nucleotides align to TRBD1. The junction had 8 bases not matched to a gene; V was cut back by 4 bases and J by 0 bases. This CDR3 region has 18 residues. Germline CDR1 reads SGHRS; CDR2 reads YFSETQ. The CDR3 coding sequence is TGCGCCAGCAGCCGACCGACAGGGGGAGCCTCTGGGGCCAACGTCCTGACTTTC. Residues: CASSRPTGGASGANVLTF.

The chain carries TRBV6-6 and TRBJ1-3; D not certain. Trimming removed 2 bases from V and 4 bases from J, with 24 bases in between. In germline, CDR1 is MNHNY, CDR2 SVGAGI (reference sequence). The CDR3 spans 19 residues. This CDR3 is CASSYPLESTHSGGNTIYF. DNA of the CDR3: TGTGCCAGCAGTTACCCGCTAGAATCGACACATAGTGGAGGAAACACCATATATTTT.

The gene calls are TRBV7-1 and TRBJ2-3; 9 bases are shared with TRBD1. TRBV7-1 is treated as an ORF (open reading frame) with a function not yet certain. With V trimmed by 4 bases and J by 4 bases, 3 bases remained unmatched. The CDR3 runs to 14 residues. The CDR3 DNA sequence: TGTGCCAGCAGCTGGACAGGGGCGGCAGATACGCAGTATTTT. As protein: CASSWTGAADTQYF.

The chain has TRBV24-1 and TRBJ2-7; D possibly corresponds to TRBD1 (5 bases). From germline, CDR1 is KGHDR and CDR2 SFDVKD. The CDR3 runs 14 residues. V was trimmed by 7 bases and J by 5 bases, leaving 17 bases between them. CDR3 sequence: CATSNGRDSDEQYF. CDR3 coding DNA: TGTGCCACCAGCAATGGCAGGGATTCGGACGAGCAGTACTTC.

CDR3 sequence (DNA): TGTGCCAGCAGCTTAGCCCGGGACGGGGCCTACGAGCAGTACTTC. Translated, it gives CASSLARDGAYEQYF. The chain employs TRBV7-3 and TRBJ2-7; D might be TRBD1 or TRBD2, each matching 5 bases. With 2 bases removed from V and 2 bases from J, the gap between germline ends came to 13 bases. The CDR3 contains 15 residues. Per the germline V gene, CDR1 is SGHTA and CDR2 is FQGTGA.

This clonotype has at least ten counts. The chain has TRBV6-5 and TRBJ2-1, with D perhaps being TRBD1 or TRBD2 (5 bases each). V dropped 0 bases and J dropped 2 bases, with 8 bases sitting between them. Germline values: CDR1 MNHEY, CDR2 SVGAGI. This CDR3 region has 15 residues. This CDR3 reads CASSYSGETYNEQFF. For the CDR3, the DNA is TGTGCCAGCAGTTACTCGGGGGAAACCTACAATGAGCAGTTCTTC.

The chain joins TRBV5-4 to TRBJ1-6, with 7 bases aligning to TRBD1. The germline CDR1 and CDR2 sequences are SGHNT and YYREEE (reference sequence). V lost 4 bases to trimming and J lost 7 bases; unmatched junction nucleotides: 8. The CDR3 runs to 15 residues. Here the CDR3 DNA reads TGTGCCAGCAGCGTCCGCGGGACAGAGAATTCACCCCTCCACTTT. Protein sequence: CASSVRGTENSPLHF.

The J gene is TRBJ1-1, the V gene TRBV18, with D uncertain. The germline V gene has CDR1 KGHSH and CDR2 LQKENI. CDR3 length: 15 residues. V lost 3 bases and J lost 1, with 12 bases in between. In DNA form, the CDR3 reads TGTGCCAGCTCACCCCCGGTCGTTTCGAACACTGAAGCTTTCTTT. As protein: CASSPPVVSNTEAFF.

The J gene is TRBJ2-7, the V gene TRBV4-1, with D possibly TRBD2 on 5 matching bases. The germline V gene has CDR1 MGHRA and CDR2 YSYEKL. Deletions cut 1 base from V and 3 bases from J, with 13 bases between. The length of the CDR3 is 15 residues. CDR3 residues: CASSQGELSHYEQYF. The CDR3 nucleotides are TGCGCCAGCAGCCAAGGGGAGCTATCGCACTACGAGCAGTACTTC.

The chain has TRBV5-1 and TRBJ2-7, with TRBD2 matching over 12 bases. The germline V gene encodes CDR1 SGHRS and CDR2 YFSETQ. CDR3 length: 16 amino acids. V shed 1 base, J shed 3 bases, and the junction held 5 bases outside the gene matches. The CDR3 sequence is CASSLSLLAGGYEQYF. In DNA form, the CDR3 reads TGCGCCAGCAGCTTGTCACTACTAGCGGGGGGCTACGAGCAGTACTTC.

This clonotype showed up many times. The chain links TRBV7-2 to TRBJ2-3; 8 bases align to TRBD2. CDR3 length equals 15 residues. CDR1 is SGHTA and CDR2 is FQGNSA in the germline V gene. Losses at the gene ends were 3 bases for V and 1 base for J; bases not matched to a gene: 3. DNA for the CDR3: TGTGCCAGCAGCTTCGGGGGGGCCGGCACAGATACGCAGTATTTT. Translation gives CASSFGGAGTDTQYF.

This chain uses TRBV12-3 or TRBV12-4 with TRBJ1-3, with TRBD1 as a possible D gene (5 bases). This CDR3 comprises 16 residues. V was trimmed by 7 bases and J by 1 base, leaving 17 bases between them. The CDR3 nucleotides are TGTGCCAGCAACCCTGGGACGGGCTGGTCTGGAAACACCATATATTTT. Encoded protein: CASNPGTGWSGNTIYF.

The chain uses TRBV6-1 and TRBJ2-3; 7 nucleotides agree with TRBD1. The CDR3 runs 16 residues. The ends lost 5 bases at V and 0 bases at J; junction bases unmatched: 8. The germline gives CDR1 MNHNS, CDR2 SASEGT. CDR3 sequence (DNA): TGTGCCAGCAGTTACCAGGGACAGTTTAGCACAGATACGCAGTATTTT. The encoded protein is CASSYQGQFSTDTQYF.

The CDR3 loop reads CSALTGNAGELFF. CDR3 DNA: TGCAGTGCCCTTACGGGTAACGCGGGGGAGCTGTTTTTT. This chain links TRBV20-1 with TRBJ2-2; D is unclear. The CDR3 consists of 13 residues. The germline V gene has CDR1 DFQATT and CDR2 SNEGSKA (reference sequence). Trimming removed 6 bases at V and 8 bases at J, with 16 bases between.

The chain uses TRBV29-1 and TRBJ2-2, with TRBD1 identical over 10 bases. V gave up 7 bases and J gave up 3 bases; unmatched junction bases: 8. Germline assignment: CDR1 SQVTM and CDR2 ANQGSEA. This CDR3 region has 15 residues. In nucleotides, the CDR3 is TGCAGCGCAGACCAGACAGGGGGCCACACCGGGGAGCTGTTTTTT. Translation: CSADQTGGHTGELFF.

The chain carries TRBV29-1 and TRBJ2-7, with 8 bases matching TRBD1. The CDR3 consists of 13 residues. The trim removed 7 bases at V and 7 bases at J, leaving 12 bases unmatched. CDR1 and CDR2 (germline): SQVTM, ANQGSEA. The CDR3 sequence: CSARRGQVEEQYF. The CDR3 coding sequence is TGCAGCGCGCGGAGGGGACAGGTTGAAGAGCAGTACTTC.

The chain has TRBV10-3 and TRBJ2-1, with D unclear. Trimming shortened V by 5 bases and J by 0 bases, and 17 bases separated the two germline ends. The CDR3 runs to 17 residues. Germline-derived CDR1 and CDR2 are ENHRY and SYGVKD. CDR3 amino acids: CAISKYGTLSSYNEQFF. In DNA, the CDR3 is TGTGCCATCAGTAAATATGGAACCTTAAGCTCCTACAATGAGCAGTTCTTC.

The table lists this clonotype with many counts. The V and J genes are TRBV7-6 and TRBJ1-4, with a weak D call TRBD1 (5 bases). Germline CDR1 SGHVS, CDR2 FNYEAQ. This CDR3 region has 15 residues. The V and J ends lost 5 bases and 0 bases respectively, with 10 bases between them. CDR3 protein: CASSRTQATNEKLFF. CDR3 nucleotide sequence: TGTGCCAGCAGCCGAACACAGGCAACTAATGAAAAACTGTTTTTT.